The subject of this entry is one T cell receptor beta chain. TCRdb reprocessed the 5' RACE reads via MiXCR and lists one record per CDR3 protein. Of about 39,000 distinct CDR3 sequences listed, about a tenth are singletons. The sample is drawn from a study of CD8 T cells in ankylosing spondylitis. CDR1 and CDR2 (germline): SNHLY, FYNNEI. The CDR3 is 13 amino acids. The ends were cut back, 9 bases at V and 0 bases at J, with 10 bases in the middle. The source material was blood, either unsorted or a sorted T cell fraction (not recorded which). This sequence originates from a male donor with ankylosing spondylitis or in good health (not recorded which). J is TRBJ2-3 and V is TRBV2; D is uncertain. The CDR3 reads CASARESTDTQYF. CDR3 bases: TGTGCCAGTGCCCGCGAGAGCACAGATACGCAGTATTTT.